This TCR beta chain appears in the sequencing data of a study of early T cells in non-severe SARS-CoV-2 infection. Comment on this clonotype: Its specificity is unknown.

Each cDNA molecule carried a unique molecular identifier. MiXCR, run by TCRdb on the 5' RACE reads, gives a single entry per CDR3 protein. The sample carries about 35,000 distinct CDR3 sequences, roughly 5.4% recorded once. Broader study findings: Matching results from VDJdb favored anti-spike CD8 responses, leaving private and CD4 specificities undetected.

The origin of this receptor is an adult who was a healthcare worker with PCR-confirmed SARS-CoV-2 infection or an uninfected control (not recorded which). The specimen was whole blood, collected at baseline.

The CDR3 sequence: CASSQFPGDGYTF. The CDR3 coding sequence is TGTGCCAGCAGCCAATTCCCAGGGGATGGCTACACCTTC. V gene TRBV14 combines with J gene TRBJ1-2; D possibly corresponds to TRBD1 (6 bases). In germline, CDR1 is SGHDN, CDR2 FVKESK. V was cut by 2 bases and J by 6 bases, with 10 bases left in between. This CDR3 spans 13 amino acids.